This TCR beta chain was found in a study of blood T cells in healthy people across ages (dated by TCRdb to about 2015). For context, the study as a whole: In model experiments, roughly one uniquely barcoded TCR beta cDNA molecule per two T cells was captured by template switching. Donors were grouped into four age groups: young (average about 15 years), middle-aged (around 39), aged (around 66) and long-lived (about 82). The study analyzed two additional independent replicas of 1 million unique cDNA reads from the same blood draw for two donors, one aged 18 to 30 and one aged 80 or older. To avoid experimental bias, donors of different ages were spread randomly across the sequencing lanes. Using deep sequencing normalized with unique cDNA molecular identifiers, the study measured how TCR beta repertoire diversity changes with age.

The V end loses 3 bases and the J end loses 6 bases, and a stretch of 9 bases separates them. In the germline V gene (reference sequence), CDR1 corresponds to MNHEY and CDR2 to SMNVEV. From the cysteine up to the phenylalanine, the CDR3 has a length of 13 residues. Only the CDR3 portion is preserved as DNA: 39 bases, with reading frame beginning at the first base. Here is what the overall study found, with its caveats: Compared with the aged group, more naive CD4+ T cells, fewer expanded clones and increased TCR diversity were shown by the long-lived group, suggesting age selection. There was a strong correlation between observed TCR beta diversity and the percentage of naive T cells measured by flow cytometry. Because profiling used bulk unsorted PBMCs, naive and antigen-experienced compartments could not be compared conclusively. Because donor CMV infection status was unknown, age-related changes in expanded clonotypes were potentially confounded. Estimates of total diversity from one million sequenced T cells were regarded as lower bounds and underestimates. As age increased, observed TCR beta diversity per million T cells dropped in a roughly linear way, and a significant reduction was already evident by age 40.

Library preparation employed 5' RACE. Sequencer: Illumina HiSeq 2500. The second PCR ran for about 7 to 11 cycles and used a J-beta primer mix along with a sample-barcoded 5' primer. Each TCR beta cDNA molecule received a unique molecular identifier from a template-switch 5' adaptor carrying 12 random nucleotides. At least 2.5 million CDR3-containing paired-end reads were obtained from each sample. First-strand cDNA synthesis was performed from all RNA using the Mint cDNA synthesis kit, with priming by a TRBC-specific oligonucleotide. After uracil-DNA glycosylase treatment, a first 18-cycle PCR used universal primers M1SS and BC2_uni_R on all cDNA. The study's own analysis went as follows. Normalization of each sample was performed by random selection of 1 million high-quality reads, each carrying a distinct molecular identifier. Reads with shared molecular identifiers were discarded instead of being binned into consensus sequences. MiTCR, run with a Q25 quality threshold and the strictest error-elimination algorithm, handled CDR3 identification, clonotype clustering and error correction. A nonparametric unseen species model with Euler transformation was used to estimate a lower bound on total TCR beta diversity. The public reads were reprocessed in TCRdb via fastp at Q25 and MiXCR, keeping in-frame beta chains. For every CDR3 protein sequence, its rows merge into one entry that carries the most common genes and DNA. TCRdb, not the authors, supplied the V and J calls. The sample table lists about 1,400,000 distinct CDR3 sequences, 35% to 45% of them with a count of one. The top ten clonotypes cover 7.9% of the sample.

This clonotype was counted a few times. Its antigen remains undetermined. Base quality data are lacking; no much larger clone is found one base away. The roughly 39 donors, aged 6 to 90 years, were systemically healthy Caucasian individuals from Russia. Each donor gave about 11 milliliters of peripheral blood, drawn into EDTA-treated Vacutainer tubes. Ficoll-Paque density-gradient centrifugation was used to isolate PBMCs, with at least 6.5 million per sample. Trizol reagent was used to extract total RNA from PBMCs, with at least 5.5 micrograms per sample. Naive CD45RAhigh/CD27high T cell percentages were measured by flow cytometry on a PBMC aliquot from every donor.

Recombination joined TRBV27 with TRBJ2-1, with the D gene call left open. This sequence originates from a woman younger than 30 in good health. The source material was blood. In nucleotide form, the sequence is TGTGCCAGCAGTTTCTCGGCAGGCAATGAGCAGTTCTTC. This yields the protein CASSFSAGNEQFF.